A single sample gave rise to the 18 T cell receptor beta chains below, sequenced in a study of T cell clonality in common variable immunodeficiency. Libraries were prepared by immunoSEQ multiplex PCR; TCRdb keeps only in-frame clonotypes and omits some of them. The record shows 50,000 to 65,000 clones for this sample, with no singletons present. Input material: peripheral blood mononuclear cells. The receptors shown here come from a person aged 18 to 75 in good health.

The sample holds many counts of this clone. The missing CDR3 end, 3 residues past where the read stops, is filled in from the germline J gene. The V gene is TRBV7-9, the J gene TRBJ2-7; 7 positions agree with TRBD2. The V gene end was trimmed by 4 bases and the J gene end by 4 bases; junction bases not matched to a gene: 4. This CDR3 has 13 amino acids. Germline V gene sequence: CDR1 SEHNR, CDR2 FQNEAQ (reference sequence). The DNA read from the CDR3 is TGTGCCAGCAGCTCGGGACTAACATACGAG. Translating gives CASSSGLTYE. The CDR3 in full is CASSSGLTYEQYF.

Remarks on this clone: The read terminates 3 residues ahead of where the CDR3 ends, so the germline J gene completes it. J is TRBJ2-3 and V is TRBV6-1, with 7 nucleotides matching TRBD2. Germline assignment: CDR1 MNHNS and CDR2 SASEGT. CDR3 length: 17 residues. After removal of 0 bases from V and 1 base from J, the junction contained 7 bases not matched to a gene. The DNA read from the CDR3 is TGTGCCAGCAGTGAAGCGGGGAGGGGCTCGGGCACAGATACG. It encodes CASSEAGRGSGTDT. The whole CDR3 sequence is CASSEAGRGSGTDTQYF.

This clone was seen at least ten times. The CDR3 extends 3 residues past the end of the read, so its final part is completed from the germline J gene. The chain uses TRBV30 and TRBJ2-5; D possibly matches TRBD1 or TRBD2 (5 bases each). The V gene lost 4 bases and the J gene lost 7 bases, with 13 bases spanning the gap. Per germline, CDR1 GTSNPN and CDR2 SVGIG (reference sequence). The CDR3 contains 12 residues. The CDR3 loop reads CAWTLSRGTQYF. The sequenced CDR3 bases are TGTGCCTGGACCCTGTCGAGGGGGACC.

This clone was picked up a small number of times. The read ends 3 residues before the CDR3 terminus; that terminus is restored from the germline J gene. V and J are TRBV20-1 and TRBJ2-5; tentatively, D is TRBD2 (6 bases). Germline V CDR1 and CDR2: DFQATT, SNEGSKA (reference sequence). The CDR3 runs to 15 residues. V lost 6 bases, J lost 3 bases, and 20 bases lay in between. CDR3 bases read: TGCAGTGCGGGCACGGGACTCCGGTACAAAGAGACC. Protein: CSAGTGLRYKET. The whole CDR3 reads CSAGTGLRYKETQYF.

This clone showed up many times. The CDR3 is CASSFGRGGNTIYF. CDR3 DNA (partial): TGTGCCAGCAGCTTTGGCAGGGGTGGAAACACC. The genes are TRBV5-5 and TRBJ1-3; D perhaps matches TRBD1 (6 bases). The read halts 3 residues ahead of the CDR3 end, with the missing end drawn from the germline J gene. The CDR3 has 14 amino acids. The V gene's germline CDR1 is SGHKS and CDR2 YYEKEE (reference sequence). Deletions cut 2 bases from V and 3 bases from J, with 9 bases between.

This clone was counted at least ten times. The covered CDR3 bases are TGTGCCAGCAGCCGACTATTCACAGATACG. This sequence encodes CASSRLFTDT. The full CDR3 sequence reads CASSRLFTDTQYF. The chain couples TRBV5-6 to TRBJ2-3; the D gene is possibly TRBD2 (5 bases). The CDR3 end is not reached by the read, which stops 3 residues before it; the germline J gene fills it in. In germline, CDR1 is SGHDT, CDR2 YYEEEE. The CDR3 extends over 13 amino acids. Between the trimmed V and J ends, which lost 4 bases and 2 bases, there was a span of 8 bases.

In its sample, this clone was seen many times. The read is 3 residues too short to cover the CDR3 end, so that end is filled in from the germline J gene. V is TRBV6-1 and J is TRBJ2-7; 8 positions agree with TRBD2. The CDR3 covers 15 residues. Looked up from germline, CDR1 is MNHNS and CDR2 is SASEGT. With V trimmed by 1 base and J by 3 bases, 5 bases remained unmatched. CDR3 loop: CASSEESGGGYEQYF. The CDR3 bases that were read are TGTGCCAGCAGTGAAGAAAGCGGGGGAGGCTACGAG.

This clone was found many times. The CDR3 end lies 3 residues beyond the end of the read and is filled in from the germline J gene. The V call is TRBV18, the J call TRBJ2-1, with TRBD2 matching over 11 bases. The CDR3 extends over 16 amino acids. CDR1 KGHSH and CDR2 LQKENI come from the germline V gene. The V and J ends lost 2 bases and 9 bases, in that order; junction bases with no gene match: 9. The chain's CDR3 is CASSPNTSGGYFEQFF. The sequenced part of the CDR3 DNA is TGTGCCAGCTCACCAAATACTAGCGGGGGCTACTTTGAG.

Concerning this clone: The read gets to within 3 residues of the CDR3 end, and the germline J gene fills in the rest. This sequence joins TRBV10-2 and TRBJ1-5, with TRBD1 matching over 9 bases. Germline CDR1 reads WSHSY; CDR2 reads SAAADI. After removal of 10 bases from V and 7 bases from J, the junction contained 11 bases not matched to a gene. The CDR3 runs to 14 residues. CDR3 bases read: TGCGCCACCGCGCCGGGACAGGGAGGACAGCCC. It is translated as CATAPGQGGQP. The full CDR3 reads CATAPGQGGQPQHF.

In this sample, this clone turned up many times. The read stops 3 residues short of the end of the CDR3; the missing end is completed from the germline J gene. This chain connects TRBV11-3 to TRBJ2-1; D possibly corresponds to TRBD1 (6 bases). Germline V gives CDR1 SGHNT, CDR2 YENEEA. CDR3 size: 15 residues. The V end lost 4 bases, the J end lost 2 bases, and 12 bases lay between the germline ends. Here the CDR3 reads CASSSTGWTYNEQFF. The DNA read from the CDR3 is TGTGCCAGCAGCTCCACAGGGTGGACCTACAATGAG.

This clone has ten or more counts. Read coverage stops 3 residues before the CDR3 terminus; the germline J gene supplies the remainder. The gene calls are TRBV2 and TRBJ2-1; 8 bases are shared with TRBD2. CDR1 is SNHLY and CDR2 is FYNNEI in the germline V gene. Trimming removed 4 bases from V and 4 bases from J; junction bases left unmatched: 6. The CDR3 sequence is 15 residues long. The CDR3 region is CASSGYERGYNEQFF. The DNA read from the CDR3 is TGTGCCAGCAGTGGGTATGAGCGGGGGTACAATGAG.

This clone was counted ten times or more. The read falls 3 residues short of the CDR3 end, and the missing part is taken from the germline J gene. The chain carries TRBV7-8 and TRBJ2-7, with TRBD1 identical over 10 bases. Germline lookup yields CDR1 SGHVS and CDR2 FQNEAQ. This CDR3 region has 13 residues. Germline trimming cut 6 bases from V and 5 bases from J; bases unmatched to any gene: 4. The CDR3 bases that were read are TGTGCCAGCAGTTCGACAGGGGGCCACGAG. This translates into CASSSTGGHE. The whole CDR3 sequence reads CASSSTGGHEQYF.

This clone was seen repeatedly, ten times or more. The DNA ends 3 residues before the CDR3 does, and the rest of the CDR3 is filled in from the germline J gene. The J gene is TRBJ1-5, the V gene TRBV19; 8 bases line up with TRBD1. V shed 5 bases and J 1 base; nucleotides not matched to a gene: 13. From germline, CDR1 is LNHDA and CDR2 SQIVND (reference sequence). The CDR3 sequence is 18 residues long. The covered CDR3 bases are TGTGCCAGTAGTCCTCGGACAGGGAAAATGGGGAGCAATCAGCCC. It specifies CASSPRTGKMGSNQP. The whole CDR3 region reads CASSPRTGKMGSNQPQHF.

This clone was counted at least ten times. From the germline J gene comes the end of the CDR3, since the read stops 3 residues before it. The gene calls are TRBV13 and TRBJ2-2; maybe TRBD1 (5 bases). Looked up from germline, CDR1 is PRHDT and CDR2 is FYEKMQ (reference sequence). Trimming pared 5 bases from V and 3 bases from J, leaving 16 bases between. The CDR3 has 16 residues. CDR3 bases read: TGTGCCAGCAGCCCCAGGGTGACCTGGGACACCGGGGAG. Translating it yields CASSPRVTWDTGE. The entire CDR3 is CASSPRVTWDTGELFF.

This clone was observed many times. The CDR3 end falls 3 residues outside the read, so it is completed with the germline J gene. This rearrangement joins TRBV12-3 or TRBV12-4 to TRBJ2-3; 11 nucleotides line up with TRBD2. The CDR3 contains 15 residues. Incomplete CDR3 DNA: TGTGCCAGCAGTTTTAGTACTAGCGGGAGTCGCACG. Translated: CASSFSTSGSRT. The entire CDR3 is CASSFSTSGSRTQYF.

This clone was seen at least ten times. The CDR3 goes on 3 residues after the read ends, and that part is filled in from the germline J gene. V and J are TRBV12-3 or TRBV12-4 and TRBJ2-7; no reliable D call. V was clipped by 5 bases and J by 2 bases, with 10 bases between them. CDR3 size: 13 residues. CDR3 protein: CASSPLTTYEQYF. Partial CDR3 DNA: TGTGCCAGCAGTCCCCTTACAACCTACGAG.

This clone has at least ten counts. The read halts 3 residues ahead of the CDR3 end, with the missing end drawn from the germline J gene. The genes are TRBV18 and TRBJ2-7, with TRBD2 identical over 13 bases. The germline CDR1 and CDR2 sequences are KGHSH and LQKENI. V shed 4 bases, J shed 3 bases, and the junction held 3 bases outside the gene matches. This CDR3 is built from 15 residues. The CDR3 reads CASSQTSGRLYEQYF. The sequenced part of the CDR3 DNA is TGTGCCAGCTCACAGACTAGCGGGAGGCTCTACGAG.

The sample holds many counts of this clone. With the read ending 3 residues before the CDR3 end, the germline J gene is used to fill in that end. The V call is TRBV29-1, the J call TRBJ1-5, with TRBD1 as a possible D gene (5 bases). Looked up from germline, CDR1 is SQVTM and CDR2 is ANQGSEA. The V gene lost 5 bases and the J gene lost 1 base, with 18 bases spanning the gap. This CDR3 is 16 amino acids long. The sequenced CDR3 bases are TGCAGCGTTCCGGGAGACAGCCAAGGCAGCAATCAGCCC. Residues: CSVPGDSQGSNQP. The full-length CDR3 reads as CSVPGDSQGSNQPQHF.